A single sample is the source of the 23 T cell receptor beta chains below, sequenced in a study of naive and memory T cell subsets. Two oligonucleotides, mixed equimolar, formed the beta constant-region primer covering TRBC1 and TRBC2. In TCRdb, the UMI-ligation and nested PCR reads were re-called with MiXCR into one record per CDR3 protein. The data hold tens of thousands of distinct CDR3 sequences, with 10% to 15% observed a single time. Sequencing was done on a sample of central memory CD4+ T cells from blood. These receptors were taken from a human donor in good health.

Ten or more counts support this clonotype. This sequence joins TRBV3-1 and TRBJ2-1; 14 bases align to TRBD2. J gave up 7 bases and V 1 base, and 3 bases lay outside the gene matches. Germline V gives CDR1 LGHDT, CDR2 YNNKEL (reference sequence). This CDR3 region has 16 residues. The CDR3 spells CASSQGRTSGRNEQFF. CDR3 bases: TGTGCCAGCAGCCAAGGGAGGACTAGCGGGAGGAATGAGCAGTTCTTC.

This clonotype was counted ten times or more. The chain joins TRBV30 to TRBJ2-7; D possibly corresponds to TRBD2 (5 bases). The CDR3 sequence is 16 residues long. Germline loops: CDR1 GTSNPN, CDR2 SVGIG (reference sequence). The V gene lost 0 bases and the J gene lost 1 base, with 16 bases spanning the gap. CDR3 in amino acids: CAWSVKTRASSYEQYF. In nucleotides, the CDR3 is TGTGCCTGGAGTGTAAAAACGAGGGCATCTTCCTACGAGCAGTACTTC.

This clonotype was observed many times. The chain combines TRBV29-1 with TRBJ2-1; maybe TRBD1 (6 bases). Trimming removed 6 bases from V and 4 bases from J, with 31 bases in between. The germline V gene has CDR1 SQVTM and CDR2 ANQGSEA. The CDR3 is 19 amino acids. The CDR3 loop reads CSVSGPSRGPENLYNEQFF. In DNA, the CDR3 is TGCAGCGTGTCGGGTCCGTCCAGGGGTCCAGAAAACTTATACAATGAGCAGTTCTTC.

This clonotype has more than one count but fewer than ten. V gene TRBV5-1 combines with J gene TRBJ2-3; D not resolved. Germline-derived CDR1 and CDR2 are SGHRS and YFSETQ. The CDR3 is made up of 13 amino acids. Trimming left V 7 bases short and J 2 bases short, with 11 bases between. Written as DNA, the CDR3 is TGCGCCAGCGGCCCCTGGAACACAGATACGCAGTATTTT. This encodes CASGPWNTDTQYF.

This CDR3 reads CASSESGAGPYEQYF. The CDR3 bases are TGTGCCAGCAGTGAATCGGGTGCCGGGCCCTACGAGCAGTACTTC. J is TRBJ2-7 and V is TRBV25-1; no firm D call. From germline, CDR1 is MGHDK and CDR2 SYGVNS. V lost 1 base, J lost 2 bases, and 12 bases lay in between. The CDR3 length is 15 residues.

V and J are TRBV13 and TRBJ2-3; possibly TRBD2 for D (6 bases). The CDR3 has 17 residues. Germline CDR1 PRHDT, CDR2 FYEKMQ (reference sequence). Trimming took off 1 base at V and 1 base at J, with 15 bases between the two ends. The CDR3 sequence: CASSLALYPGGTDTQYF. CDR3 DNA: TGTGCCAGCAGCTTAGCTCTCTATCCGGGGGGCACAGATACGCAGTATTTT. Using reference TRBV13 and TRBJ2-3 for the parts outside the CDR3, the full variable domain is AAGVIQSPRHLIKEKRETATLKCYPIPRHDTVYWYQQGPGQDPQFLISFYEKMQSDKGSIPDRFSAQQFSDYHSELNMSSLELGDSALYFCASSLALYPGGTDTQYFGPGTRLTVL.

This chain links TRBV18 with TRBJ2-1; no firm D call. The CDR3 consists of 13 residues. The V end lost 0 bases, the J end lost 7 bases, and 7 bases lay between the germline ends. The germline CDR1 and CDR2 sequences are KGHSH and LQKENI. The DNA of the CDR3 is TGTGCCAGCTCACCACCTGCAGAAAATGAGCAGTTCTTC. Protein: CASSPPAENEQFF.

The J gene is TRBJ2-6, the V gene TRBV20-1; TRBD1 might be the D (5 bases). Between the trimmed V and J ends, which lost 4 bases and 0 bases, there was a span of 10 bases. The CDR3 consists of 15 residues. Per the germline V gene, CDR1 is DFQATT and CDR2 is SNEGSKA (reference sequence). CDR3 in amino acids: CSAIRGSSGANVLTF. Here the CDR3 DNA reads TGCAGTGCTATAAGGGGCAGCTCTGGGGCCAACGTCCTGACTTTC.

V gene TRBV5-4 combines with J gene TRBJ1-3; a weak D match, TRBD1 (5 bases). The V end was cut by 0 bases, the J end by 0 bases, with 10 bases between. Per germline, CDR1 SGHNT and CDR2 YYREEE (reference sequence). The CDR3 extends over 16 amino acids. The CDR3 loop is CASSLGPGNSGNTIYF. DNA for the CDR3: TGTGCCAGCAGCTTGGGACCAGGGAACTCTGGAAACACCATATATTTT.

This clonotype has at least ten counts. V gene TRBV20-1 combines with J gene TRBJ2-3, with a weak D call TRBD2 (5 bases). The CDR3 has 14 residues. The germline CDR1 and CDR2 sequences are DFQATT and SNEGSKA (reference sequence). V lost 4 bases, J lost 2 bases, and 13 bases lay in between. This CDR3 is CSATSSGYTDTQYF. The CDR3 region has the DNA TGCAGTGCTACCTCGAGCGGATACACAGATACGCAGTATTTT.

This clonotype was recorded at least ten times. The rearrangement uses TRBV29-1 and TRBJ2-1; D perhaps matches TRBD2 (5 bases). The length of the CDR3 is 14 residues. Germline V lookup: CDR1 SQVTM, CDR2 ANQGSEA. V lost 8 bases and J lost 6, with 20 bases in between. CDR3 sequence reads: CSTARALAGNEQFF. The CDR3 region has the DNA TGCAGCACCGCCCGGGCCCTGGCGGGCAATGAGCAGTTCTTC.

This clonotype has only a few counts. The CDR3 spells CALRGRVNEQFF. CDR3 DNA sequence: TGTGCTCTGCGCGGGAGGGTAAATGAGCAGTTCTTC. The genes are TRBV6-1 and TRBJ2-1; TRBD2 matches 9 bases. The germline V gene encodes CDR1 MNHNS and CDR2 SASEGT. The CDR3 runs 12 residues.

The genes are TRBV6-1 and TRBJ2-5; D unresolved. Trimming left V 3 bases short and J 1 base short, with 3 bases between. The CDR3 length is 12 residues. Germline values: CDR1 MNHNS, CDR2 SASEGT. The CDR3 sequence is CASSEIQETQYF. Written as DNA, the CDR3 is TGTGCCAGCAGTGAGATCCAAGAGACCCAGTACTTC.

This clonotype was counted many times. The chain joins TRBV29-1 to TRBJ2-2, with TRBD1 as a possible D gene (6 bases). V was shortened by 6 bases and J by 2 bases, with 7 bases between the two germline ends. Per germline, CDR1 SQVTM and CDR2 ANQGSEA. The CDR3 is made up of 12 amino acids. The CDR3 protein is CSVDSNTGELFF. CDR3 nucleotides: TGCAGCGTGGACAGTAACACCGGGGAGCTGTTTTTT.

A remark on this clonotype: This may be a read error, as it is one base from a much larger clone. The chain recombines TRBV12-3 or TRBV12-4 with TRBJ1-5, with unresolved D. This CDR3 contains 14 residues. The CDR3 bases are TGTGTCAGCAGTTTCAAGGGAAGCAATCAGCCCCAGCATTTT. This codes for CVSSFKGSNQPQHF.

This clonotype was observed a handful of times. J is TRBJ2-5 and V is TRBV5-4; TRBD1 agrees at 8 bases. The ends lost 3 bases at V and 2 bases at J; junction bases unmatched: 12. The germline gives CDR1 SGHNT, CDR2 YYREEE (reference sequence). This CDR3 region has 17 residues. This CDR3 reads CASSSRQGRRLQETQYF. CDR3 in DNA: TGTGCCAGCAGCTCCCGACAGGGGAGACGGTTGCAAGAGACCCAGTACTTC.

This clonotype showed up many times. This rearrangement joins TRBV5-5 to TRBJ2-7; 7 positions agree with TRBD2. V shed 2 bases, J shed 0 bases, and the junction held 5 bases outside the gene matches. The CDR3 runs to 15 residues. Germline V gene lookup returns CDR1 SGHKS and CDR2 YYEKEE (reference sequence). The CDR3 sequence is CASSFGTKSSYEQYF. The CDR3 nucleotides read TGTGCCAGCAGCTTTGGGACTAAGAGCTCCTACGAGCAGTACTTC.

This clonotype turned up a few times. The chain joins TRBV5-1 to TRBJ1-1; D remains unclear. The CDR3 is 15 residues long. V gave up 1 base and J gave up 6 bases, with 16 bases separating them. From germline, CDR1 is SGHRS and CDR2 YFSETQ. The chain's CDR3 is CASSLRGLSIAEAFF. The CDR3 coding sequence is TGCGCCAGCAGCTTGCGAGGGTTGAGTATTGCTGAAGCTTTCTTT.

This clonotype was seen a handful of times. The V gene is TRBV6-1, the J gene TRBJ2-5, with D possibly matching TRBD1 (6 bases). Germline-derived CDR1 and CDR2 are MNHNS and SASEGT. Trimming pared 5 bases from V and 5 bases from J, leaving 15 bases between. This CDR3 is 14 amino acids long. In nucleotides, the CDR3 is TGTGCCAGCAGTTTTCTGGGGGCAATGGAGACCCAGTACTTC. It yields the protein CASSFLGAMETQYF.

The CDR3 DNA follows: TGTGCCAGCAGCTTCGGGGGGAGTCGGTCCTACAATGAGCAGTTCTTC. It codes for CASSFGGSRSYNEQFF. V is TRBV7-2 and J is TRBJ2-1; TRBD2 aligns across 7 bases. The CDR3 consists of 16 residues. Germline-derived CDR1 and CDR2 are SGHTA and FQGNSA. V shed 3 bases and J 1 base; nucleotides not matched to a gene: 6.

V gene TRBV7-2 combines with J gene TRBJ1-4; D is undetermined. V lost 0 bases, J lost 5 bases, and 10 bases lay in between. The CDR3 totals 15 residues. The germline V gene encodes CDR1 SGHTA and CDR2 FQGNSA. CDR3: CASSLAGAANEKLFF. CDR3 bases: TGTGCCAGCAGCTTAGCGGGAGCTGCCAATGAAAAACTGTTTTTT.

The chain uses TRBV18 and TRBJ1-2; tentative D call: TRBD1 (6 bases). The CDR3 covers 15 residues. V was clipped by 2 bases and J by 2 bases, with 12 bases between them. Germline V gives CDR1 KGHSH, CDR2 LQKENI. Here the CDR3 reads CASSPGPGQNYGYTF. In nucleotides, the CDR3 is TGTGCCAGCTCACCAGGACCGGGACAAAACTATGGCTACACCTTC.

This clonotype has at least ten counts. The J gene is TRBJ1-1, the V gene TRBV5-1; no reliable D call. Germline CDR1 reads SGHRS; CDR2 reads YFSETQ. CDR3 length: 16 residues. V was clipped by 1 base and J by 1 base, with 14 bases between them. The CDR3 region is CASSLSGAGWNTEAFF. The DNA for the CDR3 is TGCGCCAGCAGCTTGTCGGGCGCGGGCTGGAACACTGAAGCTTTCTTT.